This TCR beta chain appears in the sequencing data of a study of post-analysis software for immune sequencing data. Study-wide background: Courses of disease covered relapsing-remitting, secondary progressive and progressive-relapsing multiple sclerosis.

Prepared libraries of TCR beta cDNA carried unique molecular identifiers. Each CDR3 protein is one row after TCRdb ran MiXCR on the PCR reads. The sample carries around 180,000 distinct CDR3 sequences, 30% recorded once. This clonotype came up many times. As yet, its antigen is unknown. General study findings and limits: Roughly 5 TRBV segments (TRBV5-6, TRBV5-1 and TRBV20-1 among them) occurred more frequently in patients than in controls.

Germline V lookup: CDR1 MGHRA, CDR2 YSYEKL. CDR3 length: 17 residues. V dropped 0 bases and J dropped 4; count of bases not matched to a gene: 8. The J gene is TRBJ2-5, the V gene TRBV4-1; 10 bases fit TRBD2. The source material was blood. This receptor was obtained from a girl aged 5-17 years with multiple sclerosis. The CDR3 here is CASSQDFLAGVRETQYF. The CDR3, as DNA: TGCGCCAGCAGCCAAGACTTCCTAGCGGGAGTGCGAGAGACCCAGTACTTC.